The present T cell receptor beta chain was sequenced within a study of T-cell memory formation after mild COVID-19 (dated by TCRdb to the early 2020s). Study-level background: TCR sequence clusters from the two donors were largely donor specific. Two young, previously healthy adult volunteers, one female and one male, were included in the cohort. Longitudinal TCRalpha and TCRbeta repertoire sequencing tracked T-cell clones expanding and contracting after mild COVID-19 in a couple of donors.

Overall study results and their limits: Contracting CD4+ clones appeared mostly in the CM and EM memory subsets, whereas CD8+ clones were enriched in EMRA. The second-wave clones that peaked on day 37 were not confirmed to be SARS-CoV-2 specific. From day 15 to 85, contracting clones showed balanced CD4/CD8 phenotypes, whereas a second wave of clones that expanded from day 15 to 37 leaned towards CD4+. Only a couple of mild cases were covered in the study, and larger cohorts including severe cases with pre-infection samples were considered necessary. The detection of some responding clones in pre-infection memory suggests that pre-existing cross-reactive memory T cells joined the SARS-CoV-2 response.

Sequencing took place on an Illumina NovaSeq 6000. TCRalpha and TCRbeta cDNA libraries were built by 5'RACE with constant-segment primers, adding sample barcodes and unique molecular identifiers. Trizol reagent was used to extract RNA from every sample. Library amplification was performed in two PCR steps, and a second sample barcode and Illumina TruSeq adapters were introduced in the second step. The libraries were sequenced on an Illumina NovaSeq using 2 x 150 bp paired-end reads. The authors' pipeline ran thus. The reads were demultiplexed and collapsed into UMI-guided consensus sequences using migec v1.2.7. With mixcr v2.1.11, UMI consensuses were aligned to TRA and TRB V and J templates and assembled into clonotypes. A clonotype was counted as expanded or contracted only when both edgeR and NoisET called the clonotype significant, with the noise models trained on biological replicates. For edgeR calls, the thresholds were a false discovery rate-adjusted p below 0.01 and a log2 fold-change of 1. As an exploratory analysis of dynamics, max-normalized trajectories of the 1000 most abundant clonotypes were examined by PCA with hierarchical clustering. Separately sequenced CD4+ and CD8+ repertoires were used to assign the CD4 or CD8 phenotype of responding clones. Through fastp at Q25 and MiXCR, TCRdb rebuilt clones from the public reads, retaining in-frame beta chains. CDR3 protein duplicates are merged, each entry listing the most common genes and DNA. The V and J calls, along with clone size, are taken from TCRdb and not from the paper's own processing. Counted in this sample were around 390,000 distinct CDR3 sequences; 16% of them appeared once. The leading ten clones occupy 20% to 25% of the sample.

Ficoll-Paque density gradient centrifugation was used to isolate PBMCs. The CDR3 numbers 21 residues from cysteine through phenylalanine. CDR3 DNA only is kept here, 63 bases in frame from base 1. Here V drops 8 bases and J drops 7 bases, and the junction holds 30 bases not matched to any gene. On this clonotype: The target of this receptor is not known. Within one base of it there is no much larger clone, and no base qualities were kept.

The sequencing sample was made of PBMCs or a T cell subset sorted from them (not recorded which). Rearrangement joined TRBV23-1 to TRBJ1-5, with TRBD1 identical over 9 junction bases. TRBV23-1 is treated as an ORF (open reading frame) with a function not yet certain. This TCR derives from a man younger than 35 who had mild COVID-19 (a few samples of this study predate the infection). The sample titles of this study are shuffled in the database, so cell type and time point are left out; the donor was told from shared clones. This receptor has the CDR3 CASPFDDPGTGSTFRGQPQHF. The DNA sequence is as follows: TGCGCCAGCCCTTTCGACGATCCCGGGACAGGGTCCACGTTCAGGGGACAGCCCCAGCATTTT.